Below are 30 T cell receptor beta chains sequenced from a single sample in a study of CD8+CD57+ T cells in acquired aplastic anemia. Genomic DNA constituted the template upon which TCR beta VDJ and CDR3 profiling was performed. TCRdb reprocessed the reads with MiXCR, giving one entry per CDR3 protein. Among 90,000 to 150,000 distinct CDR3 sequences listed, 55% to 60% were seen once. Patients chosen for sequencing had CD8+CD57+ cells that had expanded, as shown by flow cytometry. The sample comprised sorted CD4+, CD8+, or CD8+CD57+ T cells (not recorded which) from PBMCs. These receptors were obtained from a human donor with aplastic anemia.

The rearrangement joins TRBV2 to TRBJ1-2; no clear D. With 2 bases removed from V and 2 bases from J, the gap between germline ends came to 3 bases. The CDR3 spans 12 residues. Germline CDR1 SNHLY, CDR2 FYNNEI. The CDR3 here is CASSEINYGYTF. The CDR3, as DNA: TGTGCCAGCAGTGAAATCAACTATGGCTACACCTTC.

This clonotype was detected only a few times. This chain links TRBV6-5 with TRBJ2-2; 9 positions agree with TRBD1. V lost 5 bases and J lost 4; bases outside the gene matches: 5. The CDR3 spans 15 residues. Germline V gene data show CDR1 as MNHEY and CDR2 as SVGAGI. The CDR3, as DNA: TGTGCCAGCAGTAACAGGGGGCCGGGCACCGGGGAGCTGTTTTTT. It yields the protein CASSNRGPGTGELFF.

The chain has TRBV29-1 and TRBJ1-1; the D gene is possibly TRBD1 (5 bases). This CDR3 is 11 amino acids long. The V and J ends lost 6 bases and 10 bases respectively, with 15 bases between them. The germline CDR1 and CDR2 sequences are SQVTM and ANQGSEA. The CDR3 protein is CSVPFDGGAFF. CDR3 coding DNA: TGCAGCGTGCCCTTCGATGGGGGAGCTTTCTTT. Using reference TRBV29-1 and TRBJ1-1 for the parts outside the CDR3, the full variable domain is SAVISQKPSRDICQRGTSLTIQCQVDSQVTMMFWYRQQPGQSLTLIATANQGSEATYESGFVIDKFPISRPNLTFSTLTVSNMSPEDSSIYLCSVPFDGGAFFGQGTRLTVV.

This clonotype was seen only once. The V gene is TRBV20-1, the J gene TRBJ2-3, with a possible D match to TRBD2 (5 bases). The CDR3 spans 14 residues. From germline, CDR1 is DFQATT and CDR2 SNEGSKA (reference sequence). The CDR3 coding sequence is TGCAGCGTCCAAGGAGGAGCAGGAACAGATACGCAGTATTTT. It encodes CSVQGGAGTDTQYF.

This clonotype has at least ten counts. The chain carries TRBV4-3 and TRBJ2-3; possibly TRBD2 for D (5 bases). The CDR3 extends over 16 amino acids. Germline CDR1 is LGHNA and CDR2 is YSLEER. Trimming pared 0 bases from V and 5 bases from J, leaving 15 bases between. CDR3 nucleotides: TGCGCCAGCAGCCAAGATCGCAGCGGCAATATAGATACGCAGTATTTT. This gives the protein CASSQDRSGNIDTQYF.

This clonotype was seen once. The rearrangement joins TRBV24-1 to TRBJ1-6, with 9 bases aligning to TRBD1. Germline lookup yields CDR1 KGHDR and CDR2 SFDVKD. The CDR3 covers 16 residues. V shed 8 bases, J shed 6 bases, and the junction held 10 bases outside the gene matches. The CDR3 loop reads CATTSDRGWFNSPLHF. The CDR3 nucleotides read TGTGCCACCACCTCGGACAGGGGATGGTTTAATTCACCCCTCCACTTT.

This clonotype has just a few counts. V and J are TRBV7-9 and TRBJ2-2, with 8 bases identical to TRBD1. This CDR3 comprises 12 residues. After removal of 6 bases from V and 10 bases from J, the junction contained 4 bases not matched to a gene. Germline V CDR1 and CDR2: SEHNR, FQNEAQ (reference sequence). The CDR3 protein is CASRSGGLELFF. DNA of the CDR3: TGTGCCAGCAGGTCAGGGGGCTTGGAGCTGTTTTTT.

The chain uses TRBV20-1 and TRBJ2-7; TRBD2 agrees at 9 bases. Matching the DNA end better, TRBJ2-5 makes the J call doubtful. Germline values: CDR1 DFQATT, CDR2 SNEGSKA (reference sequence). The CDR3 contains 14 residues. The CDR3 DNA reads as TGCAGTGCTTCGAAAAGCGGGGGGTTGGAGACCCAGTACTTC. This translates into CSASKSGGLETQYF.

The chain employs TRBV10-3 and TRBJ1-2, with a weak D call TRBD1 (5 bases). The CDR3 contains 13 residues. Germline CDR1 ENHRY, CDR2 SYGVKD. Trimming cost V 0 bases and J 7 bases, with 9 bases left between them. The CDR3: CAISESGLTGYTF. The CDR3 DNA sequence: TGTGCCATCAGTGAGTCGGGACTGACTGGCTACACCTTC.

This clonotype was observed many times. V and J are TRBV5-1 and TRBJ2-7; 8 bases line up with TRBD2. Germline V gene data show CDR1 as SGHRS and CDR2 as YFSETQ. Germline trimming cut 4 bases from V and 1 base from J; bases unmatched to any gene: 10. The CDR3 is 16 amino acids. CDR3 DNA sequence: TGCGCCAGCAGCGGGAGGGCTAGCGGGCTTTCCTACGAGCAGTACTTC. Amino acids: CASSGRASGLSYEQYF.

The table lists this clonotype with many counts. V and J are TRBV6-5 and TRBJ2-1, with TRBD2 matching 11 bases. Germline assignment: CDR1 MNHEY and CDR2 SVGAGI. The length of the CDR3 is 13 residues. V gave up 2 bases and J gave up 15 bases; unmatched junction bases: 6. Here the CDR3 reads CASSYGPTSGGFF. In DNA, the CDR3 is TGTGCCAGCAGTTACGGCCCCACTAGCGGGGGGTTCTTC.

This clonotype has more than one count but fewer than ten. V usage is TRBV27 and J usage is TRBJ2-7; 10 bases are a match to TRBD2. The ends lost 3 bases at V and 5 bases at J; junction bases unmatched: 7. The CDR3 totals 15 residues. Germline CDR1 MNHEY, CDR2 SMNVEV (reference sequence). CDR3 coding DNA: TGTGCCAGCAGTTTCGGGCTAGCGGGAGTCGACGAGCAGTACTTC. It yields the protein CASSFGLAGVDEQYF.

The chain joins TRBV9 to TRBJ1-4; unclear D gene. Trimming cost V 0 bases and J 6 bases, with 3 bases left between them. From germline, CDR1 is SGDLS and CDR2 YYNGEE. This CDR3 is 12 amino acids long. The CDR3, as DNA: TGTGCCAGCAGCGTAGAAGATGAAAAACTGTTTTTT. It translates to CASSVEDEKLFF. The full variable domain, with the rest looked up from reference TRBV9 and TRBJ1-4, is DSGVTQTPKHLITATGQRVTLRCSPRSGDLSVYWYQQSLDQGLQFLIQYYNGEERAKGNILERFSAQQFPDLHSELNLSSLELGDSALYFCASSVEDEKLFFGSGTQLSVL.

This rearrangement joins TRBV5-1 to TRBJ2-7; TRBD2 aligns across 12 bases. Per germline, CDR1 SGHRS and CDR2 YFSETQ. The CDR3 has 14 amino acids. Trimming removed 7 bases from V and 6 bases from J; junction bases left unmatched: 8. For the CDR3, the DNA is TGCGCCAGCGGACGACTAGCGGGAGTCGGCGAGCAGTACTTC. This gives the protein CASGRLAGVGEQYF.

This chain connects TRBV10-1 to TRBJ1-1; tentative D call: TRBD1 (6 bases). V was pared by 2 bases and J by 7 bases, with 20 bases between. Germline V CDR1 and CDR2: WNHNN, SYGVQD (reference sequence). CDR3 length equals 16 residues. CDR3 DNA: TGCGCCAGCAGTGAGGGGTGGGACATCAAAGGAGGTGAAGCTTTCTTT. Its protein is CASSEGWDIKGGEAFF.

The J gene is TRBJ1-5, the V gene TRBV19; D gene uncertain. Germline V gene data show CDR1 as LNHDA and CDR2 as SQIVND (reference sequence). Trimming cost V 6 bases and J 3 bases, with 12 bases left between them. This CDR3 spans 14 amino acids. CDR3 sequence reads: CASRAPDYNQPQHF. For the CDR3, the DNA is TGTGCCAGTAGGGCACCTGACTACAATCAGCCCCAGCATTTT.

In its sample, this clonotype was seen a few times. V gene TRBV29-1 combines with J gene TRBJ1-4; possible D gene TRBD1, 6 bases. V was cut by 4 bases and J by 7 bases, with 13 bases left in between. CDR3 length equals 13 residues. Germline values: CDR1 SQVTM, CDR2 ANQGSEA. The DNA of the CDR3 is TGCAGCGTTGCGGAGGGGGGAGGTGAAAAACTGTTTTTT. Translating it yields CSVAEGGGEKLFF. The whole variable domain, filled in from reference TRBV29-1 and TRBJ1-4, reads SAVISQKPSRDICQRGTSLTIQCQVDSQVTMMFWYRQQPGQSLTLIATANQGSEATYESGFVIDKFPISRPNLTFSTLTVSNMSPEDSSIYLCSVAEGGGEKLFFGSGTQLSVL.

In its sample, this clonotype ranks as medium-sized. CDR3 DNA: TGTGCCAGCAGCCAAGATAGGAAAGGGGGCCCCCCCTACGAGCAGTACTTC. Protein sequence: CASSQDRKGGPPYEQYF. The chain is built from TRBV14 and TRBJ2-7, with 7 bases aligning to TRBD1. The CDR3 length is 17 residues. The ends lost 0 bases at V and 2 bases at J; junction bases unmatched: 10. Germline V gene sequence: CDR1 SGHDN, CDR2 FVKESK.

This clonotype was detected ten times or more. CDR3 loop: CASRGQYQETQYF. In nucleotides, the CDR3 is TGTGCCAGCAGGGGACAGTACCAAGAGACCCAGTACTTC. This rearrangement joins TRBV7-9 to TRBJ2-5, with 7 bases lining up with TRBD1. The CDR3 loop spans 13 amino acids. V shed 6 bases, J shed 0 bases, and the junction held 1 base outside the gene matches. The germline CDR1 and CDR2 sequences are SEHNR and FQNEAQ (reference sequence).

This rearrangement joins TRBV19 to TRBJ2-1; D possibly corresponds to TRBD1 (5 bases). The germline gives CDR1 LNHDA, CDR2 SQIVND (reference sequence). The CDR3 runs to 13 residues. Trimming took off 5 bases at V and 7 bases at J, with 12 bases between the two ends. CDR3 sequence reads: CASSSRTPNEQFF. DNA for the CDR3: TGTGCCAGTAGTTCCCGGACACCGAATGAGCAGTTCTTC.

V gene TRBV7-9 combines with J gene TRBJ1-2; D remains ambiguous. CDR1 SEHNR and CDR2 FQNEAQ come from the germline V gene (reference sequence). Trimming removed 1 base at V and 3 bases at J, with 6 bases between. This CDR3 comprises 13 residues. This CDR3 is CASSLVGDYGYTF. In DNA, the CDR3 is TGTGCCAGCAGCTTAGTTGGGGACTATGGCTACACCTTC.

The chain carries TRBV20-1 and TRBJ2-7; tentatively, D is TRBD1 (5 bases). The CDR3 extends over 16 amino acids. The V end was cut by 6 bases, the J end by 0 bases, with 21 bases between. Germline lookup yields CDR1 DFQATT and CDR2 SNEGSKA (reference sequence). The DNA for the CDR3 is TGCAGTGCCAGCAGTGAGGTTGACAGCAACTCCTACGAGCAGTACTTC. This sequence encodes CSASSEVDSNSYEQYF.

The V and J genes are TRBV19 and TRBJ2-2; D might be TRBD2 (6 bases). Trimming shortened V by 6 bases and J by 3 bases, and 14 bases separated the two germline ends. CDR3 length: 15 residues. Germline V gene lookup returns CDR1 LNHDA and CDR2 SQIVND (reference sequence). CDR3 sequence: CASRTPREYTGELFF. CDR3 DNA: TGTGCCAGTAGAACGCCCCGGGAGTACACCGGGGAGCTGTTTTTT.

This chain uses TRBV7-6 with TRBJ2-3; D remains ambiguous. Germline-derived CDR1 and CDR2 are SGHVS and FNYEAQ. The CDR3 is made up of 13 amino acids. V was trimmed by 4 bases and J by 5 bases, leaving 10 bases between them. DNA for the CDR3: TGTGCCAGCAGCTCGAACCTAGGAGATACGCAGTATTTT. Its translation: CASSSNLGDTQYF.

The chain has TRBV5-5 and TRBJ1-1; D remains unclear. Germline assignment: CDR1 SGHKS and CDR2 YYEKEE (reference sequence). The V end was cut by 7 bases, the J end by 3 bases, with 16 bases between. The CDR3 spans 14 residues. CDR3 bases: TGTGCCAGCGGCCCTTACCCTGGGGACACTGAAGCTTTCTTT. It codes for CASGPYPGDTEAFF.

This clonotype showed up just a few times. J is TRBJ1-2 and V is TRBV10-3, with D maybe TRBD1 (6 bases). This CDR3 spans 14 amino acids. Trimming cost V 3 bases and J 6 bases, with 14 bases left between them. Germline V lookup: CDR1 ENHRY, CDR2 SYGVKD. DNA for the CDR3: TGTGCCATCAGTGATGACGCAGGGGTGGATGGCTACACCTTC. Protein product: CAISDDAGVDGYTF.

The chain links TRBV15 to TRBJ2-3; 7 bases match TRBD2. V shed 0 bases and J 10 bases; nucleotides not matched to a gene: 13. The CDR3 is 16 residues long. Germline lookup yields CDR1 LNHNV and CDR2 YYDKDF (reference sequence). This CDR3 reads CATSRDWRIRDYAQYF. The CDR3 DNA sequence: TGTGCCACCAGCAGAGATTGGAGGATCCGGGACTATGCGCAGTATTTT.

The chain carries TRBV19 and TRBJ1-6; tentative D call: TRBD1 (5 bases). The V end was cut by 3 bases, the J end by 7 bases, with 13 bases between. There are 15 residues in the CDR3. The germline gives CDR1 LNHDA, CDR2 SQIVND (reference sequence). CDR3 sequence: CASSIRGIENSPLHF. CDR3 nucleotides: TGTGCCAGTAGTATTAGGGGTATCGAGAATTCACCCCTCCACTTT.

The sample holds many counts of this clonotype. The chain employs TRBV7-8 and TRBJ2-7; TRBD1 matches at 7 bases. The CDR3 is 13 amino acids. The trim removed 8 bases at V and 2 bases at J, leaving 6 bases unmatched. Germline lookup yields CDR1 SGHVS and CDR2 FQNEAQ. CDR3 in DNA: TGTGCCAGCGCAGGGGACAGCACCTACGAGCAGTACTTC. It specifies CASAGDSTYEQYF.

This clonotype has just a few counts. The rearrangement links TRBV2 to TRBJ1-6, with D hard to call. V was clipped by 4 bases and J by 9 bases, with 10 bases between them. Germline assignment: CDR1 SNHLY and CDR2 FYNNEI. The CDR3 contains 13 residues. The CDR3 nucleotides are TGTGCCAGCAGTGGCGGCCAACGTTCACCCCTCCACTTT. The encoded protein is CASSGGQRSPLHF.